This TCR beta chain was identified in a study of T cell responses to AZD1222 COVID-19 vaccine listed by TCRdb under 2021. About the full investigation: A total of 233 trial participants underwent TCR sequencing, of whom 207 received two doses of AZD1222 and some 26 received two doses of the MenACWY control vaccine. Enrollment into the trials was organized by age into subgroups of 18-55, 56-69 and 70-plus years, and those subgroups contained about 160, 30 and 59 TCR-sequenced participants, respectively. What the authors observed across the whole study: Conclusions about previously exposed vaccinees are limited because only a handful of AZD1222 recipients were SARS-CoV-2 seropositive at baseline. Most participants were white British and females outnumbered males, and the authors suggested that clonal diversity may have been underestimated. After two AZD1222 doses, both the breadth and the depth of spike-specific TCRs were significantly higher than at day 0 and than in MenACWY recipients. The 56-69-year group was small, and its depth increase did not reach significance, likely because of low power. Because no samples from the day 14 peak response were available, repertoires could be characterized only after the peak T cell response. Reportedly, almost half of the unique spike-specific TCRs recognized epitopes lying outside the regions that are mutated in the B.1.351 and B.1.1.7 variants. Vaccine-associated CD4 TCRs spanned the whole spike protein, with dominant responses in regions 160-218 and 743-854.

The sample's time point label, decoded: about 28 days (+/-7) after the second vaccine dose. AZD1222 recipients whose second dose came at about 4 weeks and those whose second dose came at about 12 weeks were combined into one group, since spike-specific TCR depth and breadth did not differ between the two schedules. Vaccinee samples were obtained from the UK trials COV001 and COV002, which included a single-blind randomized controlled phase 2/3 trial of AZD1222 (ChAdOx1 nCoV-19) in healthy adults. Trial participant PBMC samples were collected at day 0 and day 28 after the second dose for TCRbeta chain sequencing. The CDR3 regions of human TCRbeta chains were subjected to immunosequencing. As for how the authors treated the data: TCRs in the repertoires were matched against a reference library of SARS-CoV-2-specific TCRs that had been generated with the MIRA antigen-specificity platform. Breadth was defined as the fraction of unique TCRs that were SARS-CoV-2-associated. Depth was defined as the fraction of total T cells that were SARS-CoV-2-associated. Each spike-specific TCR was assigned to its reactive spike region and to a CD4 or CD8 class using the MIRA data. Log10-transformed breadth and depth values were compared by one-way ANOVA with Sidak's multiple comparisons tests. TCRdb provides this immuneACCESS table in a form limited to in-frame rearrangements. Some clones are lacking; in checked studies, under half of them reflect an unresolved V gene, and why the rest are absent is not known. The DNA gave D and trimming, while V, J and clone size come from that table. The sample table shows under 80,000 clones, and 81% are seen once. Together, the top ten hold 26% of the sample.

This clone showed up just a few times. This receptor's antigen is unknown. Base qualities are missing; no much larger clone stands one base away. Trimming at the junction amounts to 0 bases on V and 0 bases on J, and the germline ends lie 13 bases apart. From the cysteine up to the phenylalanine, the CDR3 has a length of 17 residues. The only DNA kept is the CDR3, 51 bases in frame from the first base. CDR1 is given as SGDLS and CDR2 as YYNGEE, both from the germline V gene. This TCR was sampled from an adult who received the AZD1222 COVID-19 vaccine. The rearranged segments are TRBV9 and TRBJ1-3; TRBD1 is perhaps the D gene, given 6 matching bases. The sequences come from peripheral blood, collected 28 days after the second AZD1222 dose. The nucleotide sequence is TGTGCCAGCAGCGTAGCTTCAGGGGCTAGCTCTGGAAACACCATATATTTT. Translated, it reads CASSVASGASSGNTIYF.